Listed here are 15 T cell receptor beta chains from one sample, sequenced in a study of human thymus T cells (dated by TCRdb to about 2020). Thymus tissue was obtained as surgical resects removed during corrective cardiac surgery. The library was produced with the immunoSEQ multiplex PCR assay. Entries here come from immuneACCESS through TCRdb and include only in-frame sequences with V and J called. Some clones fail to appear in such tables; in the studies checked, an unresolved V gene covers under half of the shortfall, and the cause of the remainder is unknown. The table for this sample lists tens of thousands of clones; about 95% of them were counted only once. About 0.032% of the sample is held by the ten biggest clonotypes. Sequencing was performed on thymus tissue. These receptors originate from a girl less than two years old with a congenital heart defect but otherwise immunologically healthy.

The CDR3 nucleotides read TGTGCCAGCAGCGTAGACACTAGCCTCCCCTACGAGCAGTACTTC. Translated, it gives CASSVDTSLPYEQYF. This chain connects TRBV9 to TRBJ2-7, with D tentatively TRBD2 (6 bases). Germline CDR1 reads SGDLS; CDR2 reads YYNGEE. This CDR3 spans 15 amino acids. V lost 0 bases to trimming and J lost 2 bases, with 12 bases between them. The entire variable domain, with the rest obtained from reference TRBV9 and TRBJ2-7, is as follows: DSGVTQTPKHLITATGQRVTLRCSPRSGDLSVYWYQQSLDQGLQFLIQYYNGEERAKGNILERFSAQQFPDLHSELNLSSLELGDSALYFCASSVDTSLPYEQYFGPGTRLTVT.

The chain combines TRBV4-1 with TRBJ2-2, with 9 nucleotides matching TRBD2. This CDR3 region has 14 residues. CDR1 is MGHRA and CDR2 is YSYEKL in the germline V gene. Unmatched junction bases numbered 5, after V lost 6 bases and J lost 6 bases. CDR3 bases: TGCGCCAGCAGTCTGAGCGGGAGGTCCGGGGAGCTGTTTTTT. Encoded protein: CASSLSGRSGELFF.

V gene TRBV6-5 combines with J gene TRBJ2-5; D ambiguous. V gave up 6 bases and J gave up 7 bases, with 18 bases separating them. Germline V gene sequence: CDR1 MNHEY, CDR2 SVGAGI. The CDR3 extends over 14 amino acids. The CDR3 loop reads CASRAPRTVGTQYF. CDR3 DNA: TGTGCCAGCAGGGCCCCCCGGACGGTGGGGACCCAGTACTTC.

The chain combines TRBV28 with TRBJ1-3; 8 nucleotides align to TRBD1. Germline CDR1 and CDR2: MDHEN and SYDVKM. Trimming at V came to 6 bases and at J to 0 bases, leaving 10 bases not matched to a gene. CDR3 size: 17 residues. CDR3 bases: TGTGCCAGCAGCAAACACAGGGGGTACCGCTCTGGAAACACCATATATTTT. Its translation is CASSKHRGYRSGNTIYF.

The chain uses TRBV14 and TRBJ1-2, with 7 bases matching TRBD1. Per the germline V gene, CDR1 is SGHDN and CDR2 is FVKESK. The V gene end was trimmed by 1 base and the J gene end by 1 base; junction bases not matched to a gene: 9. There are 17 residues in the CDR3. CDR3 nucleotide sequence: TGTGCCAGCAGCCAAGGGGAGGGGGCAGTACGTAACTATGGCTACACCTTC. It encodes CASSQGEGAVRNYGYTF. Full variable domain (missing parts from reference TRBV14 and TRBJ1-2): EAGVTQFPSHSVIEKGQTVTLRCDPISGHDNLYWYRRVMGKEIKFLLHFVKESKQDESGMPNNRFLAERTGGTYSTLKVQPAELEDSGVYFCASSQGEGAVRNYGYTFGSGTRLTVV.

This clone is a singleton in its sample. The chain employs TRBV21-1 and TRBJ1-1. TRBV21-1 is a pseudogene locus. The CDR3 has 16 residues. The CDR3 DNA reads TGTGCCAGCAGCAAAGAAGAGGGTTTGATGAACACTGAAGCTTTCTTT. It codes for CASSKEEGLMNTEAFF.

Only one count was recorded for this clone. V usage is TRBV14 and J usage is TRBJ2-3; TRBD2 might be the D (6 bases). V was pared by 4 bases and J by 2 bases, with 13 bases between. Germline CDR1 reads SGHDN; CDR2 reads FVKESK. The CDR3 is 15 amino acids. The CDR3 nucleotides read TGTGCCAGCAGCCCACCGGGACTGACCACAGATACGCAGTATTTT. Translated, it gives CASSPPGLTTDTQYF. Full variable domain (rest looked up from reference TRBV14 and TRBJ2-3): EAGVTQFPSHSVIEKGQTVTLRCDPISGHDNLYWYRRVMGKEIKFLLHFVKESKQDESGMPNNRFLAERTGGTYSTLKVQPAELEDSGVYFCASSPPGLTTDTQYFGPGTRLTVL.

The V gene is TRBV2, the J gene TRBJ1-4, with no clear D. Germline values: CDR1 SNHLY, CDR2 FYNNEI. The CDR3 runs 15 residues. The V end was cut by 4 bases, the J end by 4 bases, with 13 bases between. DNA of the CDR3: TGTGCCAGCAGTGTCGGGCAGGACGTTAATGAAAAACTGTTTTTT. Its protein is CASSVGQDVNEKLFF.

This clone came up a few times. The chain joins TRBV7-6 to TRBJ2-2; 7 bases fit TRBD1. CDR1 is SGHVS, CDR2 FNYEAQ, per germline. V shed 4 bases, J shed 7 bases, and the junction held 6 bases outside the gene matches. The CDR3 covers 14 residues. The CDR3 region is CASSSTGFGGELFF. The CDR3 nucleotides are TGTGCCAGCAGCTCGACAGGGTTCGGCGGGGAGCTGTTTTTT.

V gene TRBV2 combines with J gene TRBJ2-5; 7 positions agree with TRBD2. CDR3 size: 15 residues. The germline V gene encodes CDR1 SNHLY and CDR2 FYNNEI. Trimming took 5 bases from V and 2 from J; bases not matched to a gene: 8. CDR3 residues: CASSWEGSRQETQYF. The CDR3 coding sequence is TGTGCCAGCAGTTGGGAGGGATCCCGACAAGAGACCCAGTACTTC.

In this sample, this clone turned up once. V is TRBV27 and J is TRBJ2-5; 13 positions agree with TRBD2. The junction had 13 bases not matched to a gene; V was cut back by 6 bases and J by 3 bases. CDR3 size: 18 residues. The germline CDR1 and CDR2 sequences are MNHEY and SMNVEV (reference sequence). The CDR3 DNA reads TGTGCCAGCAGCCCCCATCGGGGCGGGACTAGCGGGAAAGAGACCCAGTACTTC. Translation gives CASSPHRGGTSGKETQYF.

CDR3: CASSEDRYSNQPQHF. The CDR3 coding sequence is TGTGCCAGCAGTGAGGACAGATATAGCAATCAGCCCCAGCATTTT. V gene TRBV2 combines with J gene TRBJ1-5, with D possibly being TRBD1 (6 bases). With 3 bases removed from V and 0 bases from J, the gap between germline ends came to 9 bases. Germline CDR1 and CDR2: SNHLY and FYNNEI. This CDR3 has 15 residues.

The chain recombines TRBV19 with TRBJ2-5, with D possibly matching TRBD2 (5 bases). The CDR3 runs to 18 residues. V was trimmed by 1 base and J by 1 base, leaving 19 bases between them. CDR1 is LNHDA and CDR2 is SQIVND in the germline V gene (reference sequence). The CDR3 DNA reads as TGTGCCAGTAGTATAGGGTGGAGTAGCGCAGAGCCCCAAGAGACCCAGTACTTC. As protein: CASSIGWSSAEPQETQYF.

The chain recombines TRBV2 with TRBJ2-7, with D possibly TRBD2 on 6 matching bases. The CDR3 is made up of 16 amino acids. Deletions cut 2 bases from V and 0 bases from J, with 14 bases between. Looked up from germline, CDR1 is SNHLY and CDR2 is FYNNEI. For the CDR3, the DNA is TGTGCCAGCAGTGAACCATTCGCGGGACCCTCCTACGAGCAGTACTTC. Its protein product is CASSEPFAGPSYEQYF. Supplemented by reference TRBV2 and TRBJ2-7, the full variable domain reads EPEVTQTPSHQVTQMGQEVILRCVPISNHLYFYWYRQILGQKVEFLVSFYNNEISEKSEIFDDQFSVERPDGSNFTLKIRSTKLEDSAMYFCASSEPFAGPSYEQYFGPGTRLTVT.

V usage is TRBV28 and J usage is TRBJ1-3, with D possibly TRBD1 on 6 matching bases. Germline values: CDR1 MDHEN, CDR2 SYDVKM. Trimming shortened V by 4 bases and J by 0 bases, and 16 bases separated the two germline ends. The CDR3 totals 17 residues. The CDR3 nucleotides read TGTGCCAGCAGTTATGGGGGCCTCAGGGGCTCTGGAAACACCATATATTTT. Translating gives CASSYGGLRGSGNTIYF.